These 28 T cell receptor beta chains share one sample of origin, sequenced in a study of shared clonotypes between healthy human individuals. TCRdb's copy holds only in-frame clones and misses some; the assay was immunoSEQ multiplex PCR. Altogether over 2 million clones are present, roughly 94% being singletons, with the ten largest covering roughly 0.13%. The sample comprised naive CD4+ T cells sorted from blood. Noted subset: CD45RA+ positively selected. These receptors came from a man aged 18 to 29 in good health.

The rearrangement links TRBV5-5 to TRBJ1-6; 7 positions match TRBD1. The CDR3 runs to 15 residues. In germline, CDR1 is SGHKS, CDR2 YYEKEE (reference sequence). Losses at the gene ends were 4 bases for V and 6 bases for J; bases not matched to a gene: 7. The CDR3 region is CASSLGTALNSPLHF. In nucleotides, the CDR3 is TGTGCCAGCAGCCTGGGGACAGCTCTTAATTCACCCCTCCACTTT.

CDR3 loop: CASSPLLSGASNTEAFF. As DNA, the CDR3 is TGTGCCAGCTCACCACTCTTGTCCGGGGCTTCGAACACTGAAGCTTTCTTT. The chain recombines TRBV18 with TRBJ1-1, with D possibly TRBD1 on 5 matching bases. This CDR3 is built from 17 residues. From germline, CDR1 is KGHSH and CDR2 LQKENI. V gave up 1 base and J gave up 1 base, with 16 bases separating them.

The rearrangement links TRBV19 to TRBJ1-1; D is undetermined. The CDR3 spans 15 residues. Trimming pared 6 bases from V and 0 bases from J, leaving 14 bases between. CDR1 and CDR2 (germline): LNHDA, SQIVND (reference sequence). Here the CDR3 DNA reads TGTGCCAGTAGGTCCTCCACGGGGATGAACACTGAAGCTTTCTTT. This sequence encodes CASRSSTGMNTEAFF.

The chain joins TRBV5-1 to TRBJ1-2; D unresolved. CDR1 is SGHRS, CDR2 YFSETQ, per germline. Trimming pared 0 bases from V and 9 bases from J, leaving 12 bases between. The CDR3 is 13 amino acids. The CDR3 protein is CASSLDPKVSYTF. The CDR3 DNA follows: TGCGCCAGCAGCTTGGACCCCAAGGTGAGCTACACCTTC.

The chain employs TRBV6-5 and TRBJ1-1; tentatively, D is TRBD1 (6 bases). V lost 5 bases and J lost 10, with 17 bases in between. The CDR3 is made up of 13 amino acids. CDR1 and CDR2 (germline): MNHEY, SVGAGI. For the CDR3, the DNA is TGTGCCAGCAGTACTACAGGGTCGGGGGGAGCTTTCTTT. This sequence encodes CASSTTGSGGAFF.

The V gene is TRBV5-1, the J gene TRBJ1-1, with 7 bases matching TRBD1. The CDR3 length is 14 residues. J gave up 0 bases and V 2 bases, and 1 base lay outside the gene matches. Germline loops: CDR1 SGHRS, CDR2 YFSETQ. Here the CDR3 DNA reads TGCGCCAGCAGCTTCAGGGGGATGAACACTGAAGCTTTCTTT. This translates into CASSFRGMNTEAFF.

The V call is TRBV30, the J call TRBJ2-3, with D perhaps matching TRBD1 or TRBD2 (5 bases each). The germline CDR1 and CDR2 sequences are GTSNPN and SVGIG (reference sequence). Between the trimmed V and J ends, which lost 3 bases and 6 bases, there was a span of 13 bases. The CDR3 is made up of 13 amino acids. The CDR3 sequence is CAWSFGGWDTQYF. CDR3 nucleotide sequence: TGTGCCTGGAGCTTTGGGGGTTGGGATACGCAGTATTTT.

Comment on this clone: Different DNA sequences within this sample yield the same CDR3. This chain joins TRBV7-2 and TRBJ2-5, with D unclear. V shed 5 bases and J shed 2 bases, with 3 bases lying between them. Germline lookup yields CDR1 SGHTA and CDR2 FQGNSA. This CDR3 has 11 amino acids. The CDR3 region is CASSPQETQYF. Here the CDR3 DNA reads TGTGCCAGCAGCCCGCAAGAGACCCAGTACTTC.

CDR3 in amino acids: CASSANRGSNQPQHF. In DNA form, the CDR3 reads TGTGCCAGCAGCGCCAACAGGGGAAGCAATCAGCCCCAGCATTTT. This chain connects TRBV11-2 to TRBJ1-5; 7 nucleotides agree with TRBD1. V gave up 5 bases and J gave up 1 base; unmatched junction bases: 5. The germline gives CDR1 SGHAT, CDR2 FQNNGV. This CDR3 comprises 15 residues.

The rearrangement joins TRBV2 to TRBJ1-2; D perhaps matches TRBD1 (6 bases). Trimming removed 6 bases from V and 4 bases from J, with 12 bases in between. The CDR3 has 13 amino acids. Per the germline V gene, CDR1 is SNHLY and CDR2 is FYNNEI. CDR3 sequence reads: CASRAGTSYGYTF. The DNA for the CDR3 is TGTGCCAGCAGAGCCGGGACAAGCTATGGCTACACCTTC.

The gene calls are TRBV10-1 and TRBJ1-5; tentative D call: TRBD1 (5 bases). This CDR3 comprises 12 residues. Germline V CDR1 and CDR2: WNHNN, SYGVQD (reference sequence). V was trimmed by 10 bases and J by 2 bases, leaving 9 bases between them. The CDR3 loop reads CATGTGNQPQHF. Written as DNA, the CDR3 is TGCGCCACCGGGACCGGCAATCAGCCCCAGCATTTT.

The V and J genes are TRBV6-4 and TRBJ2-1, with 9 bases aligning to TRBD1. In germline, CDR1 is MRHNA, CDR2 SNTAGT. With 8 bases clipped from V and 12 bases from J, the junction kept 14 bases outside the gene matches. The CDR3 has 14 residues. The CDR3 DNA sequence: TGTGCCAGCCTCCCGGGACAGGGCGGCAGGGCGCAGTTCTTC. As protein: CASLPGQGGRAQFF.

The chain joins TRBV28 to TRBJ1-4, with 8 bases matching TRBD1. Losses at the gene ends were 7 bases for V and 6 bases for J; bases not matched to a gene: 4. The length of the CDR3 is 13 residues. CDR1 is MDHEN, CDR2 SYDVKM, per germline. The CDR3 spells CASITTGDEKLFF. The CDR3 DNA follows: TGTGCCAGCATCACGACAGGGGATGAAAAACTGTTTTTT.

The CDR3 DNA is TGTGCCAGCAGCCCAGGGGGCGAGAATGGCTACACCTTC. Encoded protein: CASSPGGENGYTF. The V gene is TRBV11-1, the J gene TRBJ1-2; 8 bases are a match to TRBD1. This CDR3 contains 13 residues. With 5 bases clipped from V and 6 bases from J, the junction kept 5 bases outside the gene matches. Germline values: CDR1 SGHAT, CDR2 FQDESV (reference sequence).

V and J are TRBV7-2 and TRBJ2-1; TRBD1 might be the D (5 bases). V was shortened by 0 bases and J by 8 bases, with 20 bases between the two germline ends. The germline gives CDR1 SGHTA, CDR2 FQGNSA. This CDR3 contains 17 residues. The CDR3 bases are TGTGCCAGCAGCTTAGCGGGTGGGTCCGCCAGGGCGGATGAGCAGTTCTTC. It yields the protein CASSLAGGSARADEQFF.

The chain couples TRBV4-3 to TRBJ2-1; D unresolved. V was cut by 4 bases and J by 3 bases, with 19 bases left in between. This CDR3 is built from 17 residues. The V gene's germline CDR1 is LGHNA and CDR2 YSLEER. The DNA of the CDR3 is TGCGCCAGCAGCCCAATTCGCCCCGTTGTGGACTACAATGAGCAGTTCTTC. Translation gives CASSPIRPVVDYNEQFF.

This chain uses TRBV7-9 with TRBJ1-5; perhaps TRBD1 as D (6 bases). CDR3 length: 15 amino acids. Deletions cut 7 bases from V and 0 bases from J, with 13 bases between. In germline, CDR1 is SEHNR, CDR2 FQNEAQ (reference sequence). CDR3 sequence reads: CASTQGSNSNQPQHF. CDR3 in DNA: TGTGCCAGCACCCAGGGGAGTAATAGCAATCAGCCCCAGCATTTT.

This clone came up once. The rearrangement joins TRBV6-1 to TRBJ1-5, with no clear D. Between the trimmed V and J ends, which lost 11 bases and 2 bases, there was a span of 13 bases. Per the germline V gene, CDR1 is MNHNS and CDR2 is SASEGT. The CDR3 extends over 13 amino acids. This CDR3 is CAARPVGNQPQHF. In nucleotides, the CDR3 is TGTGCCGCCAGACCTGTAGGCAATCAGCCCCAGCATTTT.

The chain recombines TRBV28 with TRBJ1-4; D unresolved. Trimming removed 6 bases at V and 8 bases at J, with 19 bases between. CDR3 size: 15 residues. Per germline, CDR1 MDHEN and CDR2 SYDVKM. The CDR3 nucleotides read TGTGCCAGCAGCCCGGCTGGTCCGGTCTCAGAAAAACTGTTTTTT. Protein: CASSPAGPVSEKLFF.

This clone has a single count. One end of the junction varies from germline; a read error may be responsible. V usage is TRBV7-2 and J usage is TRBJ2-7; 8 bases fit TRBD2. The length of the CDR3 is 13 residues. The germline CDR1 and CDR2 sequences are SGHTA and FQGNSA. The CDR3 is CASSSGGATGRNF. The CDR3 coding sequence is TGTGCCAGCAGCTCCGGGGGGGCCACTGGAAGGAACTTC.

This clone was found once. V and J are TRBV7-9 and TRBJ2-5, with a weak D call TRBD1 (5 bases). The CDR3 runs to 13 residues. The germline CDR1 and CDR2 sequences are SEHNR and FQNEAQ (reference sequence). Trimming stripped 3 bases from V and 3 bases from J, with 8 bases between. This CDR3 reads CASSFEQEETQYF. The CDR3 coding sequence is TGTGCCAGCAGCTTCGAACAGGAAGAGACCCAGTACTTC.

This sequence joins TRBV5-6 and TRBJ2-5; D call uncertain. The CDR3 has 14 amino acids. V was pared by 4 bases and J by 1 base, with 11 bases between. Germline lookup yields CDR1 SGHDT and CDR2 YYEEEE. CDR3 amino acids: CASSGRTAQETQYF. CDR3 sequence (DNA): TGTGCCAGCAGCGGCAGAACAGCCCAAGAGACCCAGTACTTC.

The rearrangement joins TRBV7-9 to TRBJ2-3; TRBD2 matches 7 bases. Germline values: CDR1 SEHNR, CDR2 FQNEAQ (reference sequence). The CDR3 sequence is 15 residues long. Trimming removed 10 bases from V and 0 bases from J; junction bases left unmatched: 10. This chain's CDR3 is CATSRASGSTDTQYF. The DNA of the CDR3 is TGTGCCACCTCGAGGGCTAGCGGAAGCACAGATACGCAGTATTTT.

This chain joins TRBV29-1 and TRBJ1-1, with 9 bases matching TRBD1. V was clipped by 7 bases and J by 1 base; unmatched bases: 4. CDR1 and CDR2 (germline): SQVTM, ANQGSEA. CDR3 length: 13 amino acids. The CDR3 nucleotides read TGCAGCGCCACGACAGGGGGGAACACTGAAGCTTTCTTT. It is translated as CSATTGGNTEAFF.

This clone turned up a few times. The rearrangement joins TRBV7-2 to TRBJ2-1; 8 nucleotides agree with TRBD1. CDR3 size: 13 residues. Germline V gives CDR1 SGHTA, CDR2 FQGNSA. Trimming cost V 6 bases and J 7 bases; bases outside gene matches: 5. In DNA, the CDR3 is TGTGCCAGCAGGCCCGACAGGGGTAATGAGCAGTTCTTC. Its protein product is CASRPDRGNEQFF.

The rearrangement joins TRBV6-5 to TRBJ2-2; D is ambiguous. The CDR3 spans 12 residues. V was cut by 0 bases and J by 8 bases, with 4 bases left in between. Germline V gives CDR1 MNHEY, CDR2 SVGAGI. In DNA, the CDR3 is TGTGCCAGCAGTTACTCGAGGGGGGAGCTGTTTTTT. This codes for CASSYSRGELFF.

The CDR3 protein is CASDLRLPAPGNTIYF. The CDR3 coding sequence is TGCGCCAGCGACCTCAGACTCCCCGCACCTGGAAACACCATATATTTT. The gene calls are TRBV10-1 and TRBJ1-3, with unresolved D. The CDR3 has 16 amino acids. V lost 8 bases and J lost 2, with 19 bases in between. Germline V gives CDR1 WNHNN, CDR2 SYGVQD (reference sequence).

This clone came up once. V usage is TRBV2 and J usage is TRBJ2-4; TRBD2 matches 13 bases. J was trimmed by 4 bases and V by 6 bases; bases with no gene match: 3. Per the germline V gene, CDR1 is SNHLY and CDR2 is FYNNEI. The CDR3 has 15 residues. CDR3 nucleotide sequence: TGTGCCAGCAGAGGGACTAGCGGGGAGAAAAACATTCAGTACTTC. It encodes CASRGTSGEKNIQYF.